A selection of T cell receptor beta chains follows, all from one sample in a study of identical twins. Via MiXCR, TCRdb re-called the 5' RACE reads, giving one row per CDR3 protein. The data show under 350,000 distinct CDR3 sequences, just under 9.5% seen once. Another study also made use of these data, one on yellow fever vaccine responses in identical twins.

The source material was CD8+ T cells sorted from blood. Source of these receptors: a woman aged 18-30 years in good health. CDR3s include the opening cysteine and the closing phenylalanine or tryptophan. D genes are given only for firm matches. Some rows have no size entry. The others give once, few or many, or a class for an expanded clone.

TRBV4-3,TRBJ1-1,.,few,TGCGCCAGCAGCCAGGTCGGGGAGAACACTGAAGCTTTCTTT,CASSQVGENTEAFF
TRBV7-9,TRBJ1-6,.,many,TGTGCCAGCACCCCTTCGCGAAATTCACCCCTCCACTTT,CASTPSRNSPLHF
TRBV7-9,TRBJ2-1,.,.,TGTGCCAGCAGCTTTTTACCAGGGGCCTTCTACAATGAGCAGTTCTTC,CASSFLPGAFYNEQFF
TRBV7-8,TRBJ2-3,.,many,TGTGCCAGCAGCTCGGGACCGAATATAGATACGCAGTATTTT,CASSSGPNIDTQYF
TRBV18,TRBJ2-7,.,.,TGTGCCAGCTCAACTTCGGACGGGTACGAGCAGTACTTC,CASSTSDGYEQYF
TRBV7-8,TRBJ2-7,.,many,TGTGCCAGCAGCATAGTCTCCTACGAGCAGTACTTC,CASSIVSYEQYF
TRBV12-3/TRBV12-4,TRBJ2-3,TRBD2,.,TGTGCCAGCAGTACGGGACTAGCGGGGCCAGATACGCAGTATTTT,CASSTGLAGPDTQYF
TRBV27,TRBJ2-3,.,.,TGTGCCAGCAGTGGACTACTTGGCACAGATACGCAGTATTTT,CASSGLLGTDTQYF
TRBV5-5,TRBJ2-3,.,.,TGTGCCAGCAGCACCCCGGGGCTAGCGATAAGCACAGATACGCAGTATTTT,CASSTPGLAISTDTQYF
TRBV10-3,TRBJ2-1,.,.,TGTGCCATCGAACCGGACAGTTCTACTTCCTACAATGAGCAGTTCTTC,CAIEPDSSTSYNEQFF